These 13 T cell receptor beta chains were sequenced from one sample in a study of blood T cell repertoires in COVID-19. Libraries were prepared by immunoSEQ multiplex PCR; TCRdb keeps only in-frame clonotypes and omits some of them. The repertoire holds over 100,000 clones, with about 85% as singletons. The source material was peripheral blood. The receptors here all came from a woman aged 50 to 65 with COVID-19, enrolled during active disease.

The chain joins TRBV10-3 to TRBJ1-4; the D gene is possibly TRBD1 (6 bases). Per the germline V gene, CDR1 is ENHRY and CDR2 is SYGVKD. The V end lost 0 bases, the J end lost 0 bases, and 17 bases lay between the germline ends. CDR3 length: 19 amino acids. The CDR3 bases are TGTGCCATCAGTGAGTCGGAGAGGGGGATGGAGGCAACTAATGAAAAACTGTTTTTT. Its protein product is CAISESERGMEATNEKLFF.

CDR3 nucleotide sequence: TGTGCCAGCAGAGGGACAGGGGCGGTATCACCCCTCCACTTT. It is translated as CASRGTGAVSPLHF. This sequence joins TRBV6-5 and TRBJ1-6; 10 nucleotides line up with TRBD1. Trimming removed 6 bases from V and 10 bases from J; junction bases left unmatched: 6. Germline V gene sequence: CDR1 MNHEY, CDR2 SVGAGI. The CDR3 sequence is 14 residues long.

V is TRBV11-2 and J is TRBJ2-1; D is unclear. Trimming stripped 1 base from V and 15 bases from J, with 16 bases between. CDR3 size: 13 residues. CDR1 SGHAT and CDR2 FQNNGV come from the germline V gene. The CDR3 loop is CASSLVEAGPSFF. The CDR3 DNA sequence: TGTGCCAGCAGCTTAGTGGAAGCAGGCCCCTCGTTCTTC.

This chain joins TRBV18 and TRBJ2-2; possibly TRBD1 for D (6 bases). V lost 4 bases to trimming and J lost 1 base, with 7 bases between them. This CDR3 comprises 14 residues. Looked up from germline, CDR1 is KGHSH and CDR2 is LQKENI. CDR3 loop: CASSRDMNTGELFF. DNA of the CDR3: TGTGCCAGCTCACGGGACATGAACACCGGGGAGCTGTTTTTT. Looking up the rest from reference TRBV18 and TRBJ2-2 gives the full variable domain: NAGVMQNPRHLVRRRGQEARLRCSPMKGHSHVYWYRQLPEEGLKFMVYLQKENIIDESGMPKERFSAEFPKEGPSILRIQQVVRGDSAAYFCASSRDMNTGELFFGEGSRLTVL.

This clone was observed a single time. The CDR3 DNA sequence: TGTGCCAGCAGCTCCGGGGGAGGGCGTCAGCCCCAGCATTTT. Translating it yields CASSSGGGRQPQHF. V is TRBV11-3 and J is TRBJ1-5; TRBD1 might be the D (5 bases). The CDR3 is 14 amino acids. The ends were cut back, 4 bases at V and 6 bases at J, with 13 bases in the middle. Germline V lookup: CDR1 SGHNT, CDR2 YENEEA.

The rearrangement joins TRBV24-1 to TRBJ2-1; maybe TRBD2 (6 bases). V dropped 4 bases and J dropped 0 bases, with 9 bases sitting between them. CDR1 KGHDR and CDR2 SFDVKD come from the germline V gene. The CDR3 spans 15 residues. The DNA of the CDR3 is TGTGCCACCAGTGAGGGGCGGGACTCCTACAATGAGCAGTTCTTC. It yields the protein CATSEGRDSYNEQFF.

J is TRBJ2-7 and V is TRBV19; D gene unclear. V was trimmed by 0 bases and J by 2 bases, leaving 5 bases between them. The CDR3 is 13 amino acids. Germline-derived CDR1 and CDR2 are LNHDA and SQIVND (reference sequence). CDR3 loop: CASSIETPYEQYF. For the CDR3, the DNA is TGTGCCAGTAGTATAGAGACACCCTACGAGCAGTACTTC.

This chain joins TRBV13 and TRBJ1-2; 7 nucleotides agree with TRBD1. CDR1 PRHDT and CDR2 FYEKMQ come from the germline V gene (reference sequence). The V and J ends lost 4 bases and 6 bases, in that order; junction bases with no gene match: 14. The CDR3 length is 16 residues. As DNA, the CDR3 is TGTGCCAGCAGCTCCTCAGACAGGGAGCTAAGAGATGGCTACACCTTC. Its protein product is CASSSSDRELRDGYTF.

This chain links TRBV5-4 with TRBJ1-1, with D hard to call. Germline loops: CDR1 SGHNT, CDR2 YYREEE (reference sequence). The V and J ends lost 4 bases and 0 bases respectively, with 16 bases between them. The CDR3 extends over 16 amino acids. This chain's CDR3 is CASSQFLGPMNTEAFF. In nucleotides, the CDR3 is TGTGCCAGCAGCCAATTCTTGGGCCCCATGAACACTGAAGCTTTCTTT.

The chain employs TRBV15 and TRBJ2-1; the match to TRBD2 covers 12 bases. CDR3 length equals 15 residues. The V gene's germline CDR1 is LNHNV and CDR2 YYDKDF (reference sequence). V trimming: 5 bases; J trimming: 9 bases; junction bases outside the gene matches: 8. The CDR3 is CATSGASGGEAEQFF. The CDR3 DNA is TGTGCCACCAGCGGTGCTAGCGGGGGGGAGGCTGAGCAGTTCTTC.

The chain has TRBV14 and TRBJ2-7, with D possibly being TRBD2 (6 bases). The ends were cut back, 1 base at V and 4 bases at J, with 11 bases in the middle. The germline CDR1 and CDR2 sequences are SGHDN and FVKESK. The CDR3 consists of 14 residues. The CDR3 DNA reads as TGTGCCAGCAGCCAAGGGAGTGGGACTTACGAGCAGTACTTC. As protein: CASSQGSGTYEQYF.

This sequence joins TRBV7-2 and TRBJ2-3; weak D call: TRBD2 (5 bases). CDR1 is SGHTA, CDR2 FQGNSA, per germline. Trimming left V 1 base short and J 2 bases short, with 13 bases between. This CDR3 is 16 amino acids long. The CDR3 loop is CASSLGSVGPTDTQYF. In nucleotides, the CDR3 is TGTGCCAGCAGCTTAGGTAGCGTAGGGCCCACAGATACGCAGTATTTT.

Written as DNA, the CDR3 is TGTGCCAGCAGCCCCCGCGGGCTAGCGGGGCAAGAGACCCAGTACTTC. It translates to CASSPRGLAGQETQYF. The chain recombines TRBV3-1 (or the pseudogene TRBV3-2) with TRBJ2-5; 9 bases are a match to TRBD2. V shed 4 bases, J shed 2 bases, and the junction held 8 bases outside the gene matches. The CDR3 contains 16 residues. CDR1 LGHDT and CDR2 YNNKEL come from the germline V gene (reference sequence).